Below are 20 T cell receptor beta chains sequenced from a single sample in a study of identical twins. TCRdb redid the calling of the 5' RACE reads with MiXCR, one entry per CDR3 protein. The table records hundreds of thousands of distinct CDR3 sequences, 7.5% of them present only once. This same sample was also taken into another study, of yellow fever vaccine responses in identical twins.

The specimen was memory (CD45RO+) T cells sorted from blood. The receptors come from a woman younger than 35 in good health.

This clonotype was picked up many times. This rearrangement joins TRBV4-3 to TRBJ2-3; D remains unclear. Trimming left V 4 bases short and J 0 bases short, with 14 bases between. Germline V gene lookup returns CDR1 LGHNA and CDR2 YSLEER. CDR3 length: 16 residues. This CDR3 is CASSLTTGRSTDTQYF. In nucleotides, the CDR3 is TGCGCCAGCAGCCTTACTACGGGTCGGAGCACAGATACGCAGTATTTT.

This clonotype turned up a few times. J is TRBJ2-6 and V is TRBV5-1; maybe TRBD1 (6 bases). CDR3 length equals 15 residues. The germline V gene has CDR1 SGHRS and CDR2 YFSETQ. With 7 bases removed from V and 2 bases from J, the gap between germline ends came to 13 bases. This chain's CDR3 is CASADQGTGANVLTF. CDR3 DNA: TGCGCCAGCGCCGATCAGGGGACTGGGGCCAACGTCCTGACTTTC. Full variable domain (outside the CDR3, taken from reference TRBV5-1 and TRBJ2-6): KAGVTQTPRYLIKTRGQQVTLSCSPISGHRSVSWYQQTPGQGLQFLFEYFSETQRNKGNFPGRFSGRQFSNSRSEMNVSTLELGDSALYLCASADQGTGANVLTFGAGSRLTVL.

The J gene is TRBJ2-6, the V gene TRBV5-5; D gene unclear. Germline V gene lookup returns CDR1 SGHKS and CDR2 YYEKEE (reference sequence). The CDR3 is made up of 18 amino acids. The ends were cut back, 4 bases at V and 0 bases at J, with 17 bases in the middle. The CDR3 sequence: CASSLLGRKDSGANVLTF. The DNA of the CDR3 is TGTGCCAGCAGCCTGCTGGGTAGAAAGGACTCTGGGGCCAACGTCCTGACTTTC.

The chain carries TRBV28 and TRBJ2-2, with 7 bases matching TRBD1. Germline V gene data show CDR1 as MDHEN and CDR2 as SYDVKM. Germline trimming cut 2 bases from V and 0 bases from J; bases unmatched to any gene: 9. There are 18 residues in the CDR3. CDR3 in DNA: TGTGCCAGCAGTTTAAGTCCGACAGGGAGTTCGAACACCGGGGAGCTGTTTTTT. This gives the protein CASSLSPTGSSNTGELFF.

The sample holds many counts of this clonotype. J is TRBJ2-3 and V is TRBV4-2; D is possibly TRBD2 (5 bases). The V and J ends lost 3 bases and 0 bases respectively, with 10 bases between them. Germline loops: CDR1 LGHNA, CDR2 YNFKEQ. This CDR3 spans 15 amino acids. The CDR3 DNA sequence: TGTGCCAGCAGCCAGGGTAGCGCGAGCACAGATACGCAGTATTTT. It yields the protein CASSQGSASTDTQYF.

This clonotype was seen many times. The chain is built from TRBV29-1 and TRBJ2-3; weak D call: TRBD2 (6 bases). CDR1 SQVTM and CDR2 ANQGSEA come from the germline V gene. V gave up 6 bases and J gave up 9 bases, with 13 bases separating them. The CDR3 is made up of 11 amino acids. DNA of the CDR3: TGCAGCGTCGATCGACTAGAAACGCAGTATTTT. Amino acids: CSVDRLETQYF.

This clonotype was seen at least ten times. CDR3 residues: CAWSGSGVQPQHF. Here the CDR3 DNA reads TGTGCCTGGAGTGGTTCTGGGGTCCAGCCCCAGCATTTT. This chain connects TRBV30 to TRBJ1-5; D gene ambiguous. CDR3 length: 13 amino acids. Germline V gene lookup returns CDR1 GTSNPN and CDR2 SVGIG (reference sequence). The V end lost 1 base, the J end lost 7 bases, and 11 bases lay between the germline ends.

This clonotype was recorded at least ten times. The J gene is TRBJ2-3, the V gene TRBV29-1; 8 bases are shared with TRBD2. V lost 6 bases, J lost 2 bases, and 7 bases stayed unmatched. Germline V CDR1 and CDR2: SQVTM, ANQGSEA. The CDR3 consists of 14 residues. This chain's CDR3 is CSVQGLADTDTQYF. The CDR3 DNA reads as TGCAGCGTCCAAGGACTAGCCGACACAGATACGCAGTATTTT.

This clonotype was seen many times. DNA of the CDR3: TGTGCCACCAGCAGGGAACAGGACAGGGACACCGGGGAGCTGTTTTTT. Protein product: CATSREQDRDTGELFF. The chain is built from TRBV15 and TRBJ2-2, with 8 bases identical to TRBD1. The junction had 6 bases not matched to a gene; V was cut back by 3 bases and J by 3 bases. This CDR3 has 16 amino acids. Germline V gene lookup returns CDR1 LNHNV and CDR2 YYDKDF (reference sequence). The full variable domain, with the rest looked up from reference TRBV15 and TRBJ2-2, is DAMVIQNPRYQVTQFGKPVTLSCSQTLNHNVMYWYQQKSSQAPKLLFHYYDKDFNNEADTPDNFQSRRPNTSFCFLDIRSPGLGDTAMYLCATSREQDRDTGELFFGEGSRLTVL.

This clonotype came up many times. The V and J genes are TRBV7-2 and TRBJ2-7; weak D call: TRBD1 (6 bases). This CDR3 comprises 14 residues. Trimming removed 5 bases at V and 1 base at J, with 12 bases between. Germline values: CDR1 SGHTA, CDR2 FQGNSA. The CDR3 reads CASSAQQGSYEQYF. The CDR3 DNA reads as TGTGCCAGCAGCGCCCAACAGGGTTCCTACGAGCAGTACTTC.

At least ten counts were recorded for this clonotype. This sequence joins TRBV4-2 and TRBJ2-4, with unresolved D. The CDR3 sequence is 16 residues long. CDR1 and CDR2 from the germline V gene are LGHNA and YNFKEQ. V lost 0 bases and J 2 bases, leaving 11 bases between the germline ends. CDR3 sequence reads: CASSQEWGAPKNIQYF. CDR3 sequence (DNA): TGTGCCAGCAGCCAAGAGTGGGGTGCTCCCAAAAACATTCAGTACTTC.

The V gene is TRBV6-2 or TRBV6-3, the J gene TRBJ2-7; no definite D call. Trimming left V 8 bases short and J 6 bases short, with 29 bases between. Germline V gene sequence: CDR1 MNHEY, CDR2 SVGEGT. The CDR3 consists of 17 residues. CDR3 in DNA: TGTGCCAGCGGTGAGCCCCACAGTCGATGGTTTCCCGCCGAGCAGTACTTC. It specifies CASGEPHSRWFPAEQYF.

This clonotype has more than one count but fewer than ten. The chain uses TRBV20-1 and TRBJ2-7, with D perhaps TRBD1 (5 bases). V was shortened by 7 bases and J by 4 bases, with 14 bases between the two germline ends. Germline values: CDR1 DFQATT, CDR2 SNEGSKA (reference sequence). CDR3 length: 12 residues. The CDR3 region is CSVRQPPYEQYF. In DNA form, the CDR3 reads TGCAGTGTACGACAGCCCCCTTACGAGCAGTACTTC.

The V gene is TRBV6-1, the J gene TRBJ2-3, with D possibly TRBD1 on 6 matching bases. Germline V gives CDR1 MNHNS, CDR2 SASEGT. The CDR3 spans 13 residues. The germline V and J ends were trimmed by 6 bases and 4 bases, with 11 bases remaining between them. CDR3 protein: CASSWTAADTQYF. The CDR3 coding sequence is TGTGCCAGCAGCTGGACAGCGGCAGATACGCAGTATTTT.

This clonotype showed up many times. The J gene is TRBJ1-6, the V gene TRBV10-3, with D perhaps TRBD1 (5 bases). V was shortened by 10 bases and J by 7 bases, with 20 bases between the two germline ends. This CDR3 region has 15 residues. Germline CDR1 is ENHRY and CDR2 is SYGVKD. This CDR3 reads CATLQGDATNSPLHF. The CDR3 DNA is TGTGCCACCTTACAAGGGGACGCAACGAATTCACCCCTCCACTTT.

In this sample, this clonotype turned up a few times. This chain links TRBV20-1 with TRBJ2-1, with TRBD1 matching over 8 bases. Looked up from germline, CDR1 is DFQATT and CDR2 is SNEGSKA (reference sequence). The V and J ends lost 5 bases and 8 bases, in that order; junction bases with no gene match: 8. The CDR3 runs 13 residues. As DNA, the CDR3 is TGCAGTGCTCCCACAGGGGGGATGGATGAGCAGTTCTTC. This sequence encodes CSAPTGGMDEQFF.

This clonotype has at least ten counts. V usage is TRBV20-1 and J usage is TRBJ1-3; 7 bases agree with TRBD1. Germline V gives CDR1 DFQATT, CDR2 SNEGSKA (reference sequence). The V gene end was trimmed by 5 bases and the J gene end by 11 bases; junction bases not matched to a gene: 12. The CDR3 totals 13 residues. CDR3: CSAAGTEIGAIYF. The CDR3 DNA is TGCAGTGCTGCCGGGACAGAGATCGGGGCCATATATTTT.

This clonotype was observed at least ten times. V and J are TRBV28 and TRBJ1-1, with D perhaps matching TRBD1 (6 bases). V was shortened by 7 bases and J by 1 base, with 13 bases between the two germline ends. Germline assignment: CDR1 MDHEN and CDR2 SYDVKM. The CDR3 has 14 residues. The CDR3 region has the DNA TGTGCCAGCATTCCGGGGGGCAAGAACACTGAAGCTTTCTTT. Translating gives CASIPGGKNTEAFF.

This clonotype was detected many times. This chain uses TRBV29-1 with TRBJ2-7, with a weak D call TRBD2 (5 bases). Germline V gene data show CDR1 as SQVTM and CDR2 as ANQGSEA. V gave up 3 bases and J gave up 4 bases, with 10 bases separating them. The CDR3 covers 12 residues. CDR3 nucleotides: TGCAGCGTTGACGATAGCGCTTACGAGCAGTACTTC. It encodes CSVDDSAYEQYF.

This clonotype was picked up a small number of times. The V gene is TRBV20-1, the J gene TRBJ2-2; TRBD2 matches at 13 bases. V lost 4 bases, J lost 7 bases, and 9 bases stayed unmatched. Germline CDR1 and CDR2: DFQATT and SNEGSKA (reference sequence). This CDR3 has 16 residues. For the CDR3, the DNA is TGCAGTGCTATTACTAGCGGGAGGGCCGAGAACGGGGAGCTGTTTTTT. Protein product: CSAITSGRAENGELFF.